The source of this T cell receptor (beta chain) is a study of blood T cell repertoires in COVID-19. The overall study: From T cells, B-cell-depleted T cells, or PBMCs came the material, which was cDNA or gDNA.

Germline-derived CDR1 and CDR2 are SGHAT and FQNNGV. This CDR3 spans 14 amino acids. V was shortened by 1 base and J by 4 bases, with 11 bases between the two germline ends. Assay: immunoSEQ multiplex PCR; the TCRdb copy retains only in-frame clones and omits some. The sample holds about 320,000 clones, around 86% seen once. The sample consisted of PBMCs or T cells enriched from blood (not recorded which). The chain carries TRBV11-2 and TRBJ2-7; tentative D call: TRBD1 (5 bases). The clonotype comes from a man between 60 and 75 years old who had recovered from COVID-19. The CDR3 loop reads CASSLGRVNYEQYF. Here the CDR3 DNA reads TGTGCCAGCAGCTTAGGCAGGGTCAATTACGAGCAGTACTTC.